This T cell receptor beta chain was sequenced for a study of T cell responses to AZD1222 COVID-19 vaccine. Study conclusions and caveats: Baseline antibody screening turned up just a handful of seropositive AZD1222 recipients.

A note on this clone: Its antigen is not identified.

The method was immunoSEQ multiplex PCR; TCRdb's version includes in-frame clones alone and lacks a portion of them. The sample includes 54,000 or so clones, 87% of them seen just once. The J segment lost 5 bases and the V segment lost 8 bases, leaving 12 bases of the junction unmatched. In germline, CDR1 is SEHNR, CDR2 FQNEAQ (reference sequence). CDR3 length equals 16 residues. The gene calls are TRBV7-9 and TRBJ2-3; 11 bases are shared with TRBD2. This receptor was obtained from an adult in good health. This sample comprised peripheral blood, obtained on day 0 of AZD1222 vaccination. The CDR3 DNA sequence: TGTGCCAGCCGCCACGATCTAGCGGGGGGTTTAGATACGCAGTATTTT. Its translation: CASRHDLAGGLDTQYF.